Detailed here is one T cell receptor beta chain. This record comes from a study of blood T cell repertoires in COVID-19. Assay: immunoSEQ multiplex PCR; the TCRdb copy retains only in-frame clones and omits some. The sample holds about 180,000 clones; approximately 86% are singletons and the top ten take more than 9%. Losses at the gene ends were 7 bases for V and 2 bases for J; bases not matched to a gene: 6. The length of the CDR3 is 15 residues. The germline CDR1 and CDR2 sequences are SNHLY and FYNNEI. The clonotype was recovered from a woman of 80 years or more with active or convalescent COVID-19. The gene calls are TRBV2 and TRBJ2-3; 10 bases line up with TRBD2. Sequenced input: peripheral blood. The CDR3 is CASNSAGGNTDTQYF. The CDR3, as DNA: TGTGCCAGCAATTCAGCGGGAGGGAACACAGATACGCAGTATTTT.